The 12 T cell receptor beta chains listed next were all sequenced from one sample in a study of T cells in Graves' hyperthyroidism and ophthalmopathy. TCR beta CDR3 regions were amplified from RNA. The study used the HTBI primer set for a first-round RT-PCR of the TCR CDR3. Each CDR3 protein gets one entry after TCRdb re-called the multiplex PCR reads with MiXCR. Of around 300,000 distinct CDR3 sequences detected, roughly 13% appear once; the ten largest clones hold less than 8%. Sequencing input: blood. These receptors all stem from a woman aged 40 to 50 with Graves' hyperthyroidism.

This clonotype was detected only a few times. V gene TRBV15 combines with J gene TRBJ2-1; the D is unclear. Germline V gives CDR1 LNHNV, CDR2 YYDKDF (reference sequence). The CDR3 is 12 residues long. The germline V and J ends were trimmed by 0 bases and 13 bases, with 10 bases remaining between them. DNA for the CDR3: TGTGCCACCAGCAGAGATCGGATTGATCAGTTCTTC. Its protein product is CATSRDRIDQFF.

This clonotype was seen only a few times. The V gene is TRBV9, the J gene TRBJ1-3; maybe TRBD1 (6 bases). Germline V gene data show CDR1 as SGDLS and CDR2 as YYNGEE. This CDR3 comprises 21 residues. V dropped 6 bases and J dropped 0 bases, with 31 bases sitting between them. The CDR3 DNA reads as TGTGCCAGCACGACAGGCACCGTCCACCTACCACCGAACCACTCTGGAAACACCATATATTTT. Translating it yields CASTTGTVHLPPNHSGNTIYF.

This clonotype has at least ten counts. V usage is TRBV18 and J usage is TRBJ2-5, with a tentative D call TRBD2 (6 bases). V was pared by 2 bases and J by 5 bases, with 9 bases between. Germline CDR1 reads KGHSH; CDR2 reads LQKENI. The CDR3 length is 13 residues. The CDR3 is CASSPAGRETQYF. The CDR3 region has the DNA TGTGCCAGCTCACCAGCGGGAAGGGAGACCCAGTACTTC.

The chain couples TRBV2 to TRBJ2-1; tentatively, D is TRBD1 (6 bases). This CDR3 is 16 amino acids long. The V end lost 6 bases, the J end lost 0 bases, and 15 bases lay between the germline ends. Germline values: CDR1 SNHLY, CDR2 FYNNEI. This CDR3 reads CASRADRLSSYNEQFF. The DNA of the CDR3 is TGTGCCAGCAGAGCCGACAGGCTGAGCTCCTACAATGAGCAGTTCTTC.

This clonotype has a count of ten or more. V and J are TRBV6-5 and TRBJ2-7, with 7 bases matching TRBD1. CDR1 is MNHEY and CDR2 is SVGAGI in the germline V gene. Trimming took 0 bases from V and 3 from J; bases not matched to a gene: 5. This CDR3 comprises 15 residues. In nucleotides, the CDR3 is TGTGCCAGCAGTTACTCGGGGACAGCTGACTACGAGCAGTACTTC. Translated: CASSYSGTADYEQYF.

This clonotype was seen a few times. V gene TRBV11-2 combines with J gene TRBJ2-7; 10 bases align to TRBD2. With V trimmed by 5 bases and J by 5 bases, 15 bases remained unmatched. The germline V gene has CDR1 SGHAT and CDR2 FQNNGV. The CDR3 extends over 17 amino acids. In DNA form, the CDR3 reads TGTGCCAGCAGCCGCCTCCTGGTAGCGGGAGGCGGTCACGAGCAGTACTTC. This translates into CASSRLLVAGGGHEQYF.

This clonotype was seen ten or more times. This chain joins TRBV12-3 or TRBV12-4 and TRBJ2-3; 9 positions agree with TRBD2. J lost 6 bases, V lost 3 bases, and 7 bases had no gene match. This CDR3 region has 15 residues. The CDR3 here is CASSFLGTSFDTQYF. DNA for the CDR3: TGTGCCAGCAGTTTCCTGGGGACTAGCTTTGATACGCAGTATTTT.

This sequence joins TRBV20-1 and TRBJ2-7; D is undetermined. The CDR3 loop spans 13 amino acids. Germline CDR1 is DFQATT and CDR2 is SNEGSKA (reference sequence). V dropped 3 bases and J dropped 2 bases, with 11 bases sitting between them. The CDR3 loop is CSARPTTAYEQYF. DNA of the CDR3: TGCAGTGCTAGGCCGACAACCGCCTACGAGCAGTACTTC.

This clonotype has just a few counts. The rearrangement links TRBV15 to TRBJ2-1; D not certain. The germline V gene encodes CDR1 LNHNV and CDR2 YYDKDF (reference sequence). V lost 0 bases and J lost 9, with 6 bases in between. This CDR3 has 12 amino acids. This CDR3 reads CATSRDVAEQFF. CDR3 in DNA: TGTGCCACCAGCAGAGATGTAGCTGAGCAGTTCTTC.

This clonotype was seen more than once but under ten times. This chain joins TRBV20-1 and TRBJ2-3, with a possible D match to TRBD1 (7 bases). The CDR3 is 14 amino acids. V was clipped by 5 bases and J by 4 bases, with 16 bases between them. CDR1 is DFQATT and CDR2 is SNEGSKA in the germline V gene (reference sequence). The CDR3 DNA reads as TGCAGTGCTCCAAAACAGGGGAGGTCAGATACGCAGTATTTT. Translated: CSAPKQGRSDTQYF.

This clonotype was picked up a small number of times. This chain joins TRBV7-9 and TRBJ1-1; TRBD1 matches 10 bases. After removal of 1 base from V and 6 bases from J, the junction contained 5 bases not matched to a gene. CDR1 and CDR2 from the germline V gene are SEHNR and FQNEAQ (reference sequence). There are 15 residues in the CDR3. The CDR3 loop is CASSLGGQGGAEAFF. CDR3 DNA: TGTGCCAGCAGCTTAGGAGGACAGGGGGGCGCTGAAGCTTTCTTT. Drawing the rest from reference TRBV7-9 and TRBJ1-1, the complete variable domain is DTGVSQNPRHKITKRGQNVTFRCDPISEHNRLYWYRQTLGQGPEFLTYFQNEAQLEKSRLLSDRFSAERPKGSFSTLEIQRTEQGDSAMYLCASSLGGQGGAEAFFGQGTRLTVV.

In this sample, this clonotype turned up a few times. The V gene is TRBV19, the J gene TRBJ2-1; 8 bases align to TRBD2. Per germline, CDR1 LNHDA and CDR2 SQIVND (reference sequence). The CDR3 is 15 amino acids. Trimming removed 2 bases from V and 7 bases from J; junction bases left unmatched: 7. The CDR3 DNA follows: TGTGCCAGTAGTATATTAAGCGGGAGTTGGAATGAGCAGTTCTTC. It specifies CASSILSGSWNEQFF.